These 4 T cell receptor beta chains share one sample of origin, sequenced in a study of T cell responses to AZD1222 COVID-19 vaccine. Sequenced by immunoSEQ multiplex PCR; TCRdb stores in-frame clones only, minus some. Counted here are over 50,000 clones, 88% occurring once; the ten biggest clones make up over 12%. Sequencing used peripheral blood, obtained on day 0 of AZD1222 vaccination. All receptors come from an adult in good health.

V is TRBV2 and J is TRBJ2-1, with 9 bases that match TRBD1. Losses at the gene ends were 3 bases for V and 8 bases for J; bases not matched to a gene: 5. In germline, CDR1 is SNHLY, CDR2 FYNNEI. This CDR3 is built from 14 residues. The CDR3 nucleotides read TGTGCCAGCAGTGAGAGGACAGGGGACGATGAGCAGTTCTTC. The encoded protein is CASSERTGDDEQFF.

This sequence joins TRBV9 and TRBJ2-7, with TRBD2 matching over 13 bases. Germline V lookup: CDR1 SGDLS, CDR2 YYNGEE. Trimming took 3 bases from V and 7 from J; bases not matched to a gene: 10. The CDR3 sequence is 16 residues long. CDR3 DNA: TGTGCCAGCAGCGCGCAGGGACTAGCGGGATCGCGAGAGCAGTACTTC. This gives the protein CASSAQGLAGSREQYF.

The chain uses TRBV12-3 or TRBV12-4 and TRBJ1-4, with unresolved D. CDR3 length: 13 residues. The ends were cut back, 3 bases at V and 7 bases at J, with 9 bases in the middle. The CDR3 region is CASSFPPSEKLFF. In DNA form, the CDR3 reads TGTGCCAGCAGTTTCCCCCCAAGTGAAAAACTGTTTTTT.

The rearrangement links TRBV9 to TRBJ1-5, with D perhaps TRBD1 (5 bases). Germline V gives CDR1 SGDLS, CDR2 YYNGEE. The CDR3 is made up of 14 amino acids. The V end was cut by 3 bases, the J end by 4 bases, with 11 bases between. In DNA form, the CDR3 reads TGTGCCAGCAGCGGGCAGGGAGGGAATCAGCCCCAGCATTTT. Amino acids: CASSGQGGNQPQHF.